This section outlines one TCR beta chain sequence together with its context. Its target is unknown. It may be a read error: a sequence one base away is much more abundant. CD8+CD4-CCR7+CD45RA+ sorting gave the naive CD8 T cells. The data belong to a study of molecular identifiers for immune sequencing clone quantification. General study results and limits: In naive cells, clones above 20 RNA copies held under 1% of molecules, whereas in effector cells they held over 97%.

It was with previously described methods and listed TCR primers that bulk TCR libraries were made. A single record per CDR3 protein comes from TCRdb applying MiXCR to the PCR reads. Here the sample spans roughly 93,000 distinct CDR3 sequences, 15% to 20% being singletons. This clonotype was obtained from a human donor in good health. Some libraries in this study had Jurkat cell RNA spiked in. Sequenced material: naive CD8+ T cells from blood, with Jurkat cell RNA spiked in. Subset: FACS-sorted CD8+CD4-CCR7+CD45RA+ naive T cells.

The CDR3 DNA reads TGTGCCAGCAGCTCTGTAGCGGGAGGTTTCTACAATGAGCAGTTCTTC. This gives the protein CASSSVAGGFYNEQFF. This rearrangement joins TRBV11-1 to TRBJ2-1; 10 positions agree with TRBD2. CDR3 length equals 16 residues. V dropped 4 bases and J dropped 3; count of bases not matched to a gene: 6. Germline CDR1 is SGHAT and CDR2 is FQDESV (reference sequence). Full variable domain (rest looked up from reference TRBV11-1 and TRBJ2-1): EAEVAQSPRYKITEKSQAVAFWCDPISGHATLYWYRQILGQGPELLVQFQDESVVDDSQLPKDRFSAERLKGVDSTLKIQPAELGDSAMYLCASSSVAGGFYNEQFFGPGTRLTVL.